This TCR beta chain stems from a study of blood T cell repertoires in COVID-19. Study as a whole: Recovered status in Cohort 3 required two negative PCRs, clearance, or symptom resolution. From T cells, B-cell-depleted T cells, or PBMCs came the material, which was cDNA or gDNA.

Per the germline V gene, CDR1 is MDHEN and CDR2 is SYDVKM. The CDR3 spans 18 residues. The V segment lost 4 bases and the J segment 3 bases; nucleotides outside the gene matches: 18. The study recruited people aged roughly 18 to 95 years across roughly 25 US areas. The authors' processing: It was from reference gene primer amplification that nucleated cell counts were estimated. Here immunoSEQ multiplex PCR was the method, and the copy in TCRdb shows in-frame clones only, minus some. V and J calls and clone size follow that table, whereas D and trimming were derived from the DNA. Of roughly 230,000 clones in the sample, 80% to 90% were seen once.

The TCR comes from a man aged 30-40 years in a cohort exposed to, infected with or recovered from COVID-19 (not recorded which). The J gene is TRBJ2-7, the V gene TRBV28, with TRBD1 matching over 7 bases. The sequenced material came from PBMCs or T cells enriched from blood (not recorded which). CDR3 nucleotide sequence: TGTGCCAGCAGTTCACGATTAACCGGACAGGTTGTGGGCTACGAGCAGTACTTC. Amino acid sequence: CASSSRLTGQVVGYEQYF.